The 18 T cell receptor beta chains in this list originate from one sample, sequenced in a study of T cells after yellow fever vaccination (dated by TCRdb to the late 2010s). Libraries were built with 5' RACE. For sequencing, an Illumina NovaSeq 6000 was employed. TCRdb redid the processing of the public reads, applying fastp at Q25 and MiXCR, and retained in-frame beta chains. A single entry per CDR3 protein holds the most common genes and DNA from its merged rows. The sample contains fewer than 350,000 distinct CDR3 sequences, approximately 4% of them found a single time. The ten biggest clones cover just under 20% of the sample. The sample's treatment or condition label, decoded: live attenuated yellow fever vaccine strain. The sequencing used PBMCs, collected 15 days after the yellow fever booster vaccination. All receptors derive from a man younger than 35 who received the YFV17D yellow fever vaccine.

At least ten counts were recorded for this clonotype. The chain has TRBV20-1 and TRBJ1-1, with D perhaps matching TRBD1 (6 bases). The CDR3 has 14 residues. Per germline, CDR1 DFQATT and CDR2 SNEGSKA (reference sequence). Here the CDR3 reads CRGLDRRGGTEAFF. CDR3 DNA sequence: TGCAGGGGCCTCGATCGGAGGGGGGGCACTGAAGCTTTCTTT.

This clonotype appeared many times. A read error may account for a junction end that differs from germline. CDR3 loop: CASRQGVKTEAFF. The CDR3 bases are TGTGCCAGCCGACAGGGTGTGAAAACTGAAGCTTTCTTT. The genes are TRBV6-2 or TRBV6-3 and TRBJ1-1, with TRBD1 identical over 7 bases. Germline-derived CDR1 and CDR2 are MNHEY and SVGEGT. The CDR3 spans 13 residues.

Many counts were recorded for this clonotype. The rearrangement links TRBV15 to TRBJ1-2; D is uncertain. Germline CDR1 and CDR2: LNHNV and YYDKDF (reference sequence). Trimming stripped 0 bases from V and 4 bases from J, with 15 bases between. The CDR3 consists of 16 residues. The chain's CDR3 is CATSRDAGGYGYGYTF. The CDR3 coding sequence is TGTGCCACCAGCAGAGATGCGGGCGGGTACGGCTATGGCTACACCTTC.

This clonotype was detected ten times or more. CDR3 sequence reads: CASSQDRTSETQYF. Written as DNA, the CDR3 is TGCGCCAGCAGCCAAGATAGGACTAGTGAGACCCAGTACTTC. V gene TRBV4-1 combines with J gene TRBJ2-5, with 7 bases that match TRBD2. The V and J ends lost 0 bases and 5 bases, in that order; junction bases with no gene match: 3. CDR1 is MGHRA, CDR2 YSYEKL, per germline. The CDR3 consists of 14 residues.

The CDR3 sequence: CSARPPGASTDTQYF. The CDR3 DNA sequence: TGCAGTGCTAGACCTCCGGGGGCGTCCACAGATACGCAGTATTTT. V and J are TRBV20-1 and TRBJ2-3; the D gene could be TRBD1 or TRBD2 (6 bases each). The germline V gene encodes CDR1 DFQATT and CDR2 SNEGSKA (reference sequence). V was trimmed by 2 bases and J by 2 bases, leaving 14 bases between them. The CDR3 runs to 15 residues.

The J gene is TRBJ2-3, the V gene TRBV5-1; D is tentatively TRBD1 or TRBD2 (5 bases each). The CDR3 length is 16 residues. Trimming cost V 0 bases and J 0 bases, with 11 bases left between them. Germline CDR1 is SGHRS and CDR2 is YFSETQ. The CDR3 DNA reads as TGCGCCAGCAGCTTGGGAGGGGCTACTAGCACAGATACGCAGTATTTT. Translating it yields CASSLGGATSTDTQYF. Together with reference TRBV5-1 and TRBJ2-3, the CDR3 gives the full variable domain: KAGVTQTPRYLIKTRGQQVTLSCSPISGHRSVSWYQQTPGQGLQFLFEYFSETQRNKGNFPGRFSGRQFSNSRSEMNVSTLELGDSALYLCASSLGGATSTDTQYFGPGTRLTVL.

The chain combines TRBV21-1 with TRBJ1-5. TRBV21-1 is termed a pseudogene. The CDR3 loop spans 14 amino acids. CDR3 residues: CASSKAWRVQPQHF. Here the CDR3 DNA reads TGTGCCAGCAGCAAAGCGTGGCGGGTTCAGCCCCAGCATTTT.

This clonotype was recorded many times. The chain uses TRBV28 and TRBJ2-3, with 8 bases that match TRBD2. V dropped 3 bases and J dropped 1; count of bases not matched to a gene: 6. This CDR3 is built from 16 residues. CDR1 and CDR2 (germline): MDHEN, SYDVKM. The CDR3 region has the DNA TGTGCCAGCAGTTTGGGGTCAGCGGGGGGCACAGATACGCAGTATTTT. Its translation is CASSLGSAGGTDTQYF.

The chain recombines TRBV3-1 with TRBJ2-3, with D possibly TRBD1 on 5 matching bases. This CDR3 is 14 amino acids long. Germline CDR1 reads LGHDT; CDR2 reads YNNKEL (reference sequence). Trimming left V 3 bases short and J 3 bases short, with 10 bases between. DNA for the CDR3: TGTGCCAGCAGCCAGGGGCGGTGGACAGATACGCAGTATTTT. It encodes CASSQGRWTDTQYF.

This clonotype was seen a few times. V usage is TRBV20-1 and J usage is TRBJ2-1; D is ambiguous. The germline V and J ends were trimmed by 3 bases and 7 bases, with 7 bases remaining between them. CDR3 length: 11 residues. From germline, CDR1 is DFQATT and CDR2 SNEGSKA (reference sequence). This CDR3 reads CSARQANEQFF. The CDR3 DNA follows: TGCAGTGCTAGGCAGGCAAATGAGCAGTTCTTC.

In its sample, this clonotype was seen many times. V usage is TRBV6-2 or TRBV6-3 and J usage is TRBJ2-1; D may be TRBD1 (6 bases). The germline gives CDR1 MNHEY, CDR2 SVGEGT. The CDR3 extends over 14 amino acids. V lost 2 bases and J lost 2, with 7 bases in between. DNA for the CDR3: TGTGCCAGCAGTTACAGGGGGACCTACAATGAGCAGTTCTTC. Encoded protein: CASSYRGTYNEQFF.

There are many counts of this clonotype. The J gene is TRBJ2-7, the V gene TRBV5-1, with 15 bases identical to TRBD2. The CDR3 runs to 17 residues. Germline V lookup: CDR1 SGHRS, CDR2 YFSETQ. Unmatched junction bases numbered 3, after V lost 2 bases and J lost 0 bases. Here the CDR3 DNA reads TGCGCCAGCAGCTTTGGGACTAGCGGGGGGTACTCCTACGAGCAGTACTTC. The encoded protein is CASSFGTSGGYSYEQYF.

The chain employs TRBV18 and TRBJ2-6, with D unresolved. Germline values: CDR1 KGHSH, CDR2 LQKENI. This CDR3 region has 18 residues. V lost 1 base, J lost 4 bases, and 17 bases lay in between. The chain's CDR3 is CASSPLPASRSGANVLTF. The CDR3 DNA follows: TGTGCCAGCTCACCACTCCCGGCAAGCAGGTCGGGGGCCAACGTCCTGACTTTC.

This clonotype was counted at least ten times. The chain couples TRBV9 to TRBJ1-5; no clear D. The CDR3 totals 14 residues. Germline-derived CDR1 and CDR2 are SGDLS and YYNGEE. Trimming removed 3 bases from V and 6 bases from J, with 13 bases in between. The CDR3 reads CASSATTVGQPQHF. The CDR3 DNA follows: TGTGCCAGCAGCGCAACAACTGTGGGTCAGCCCCAGCATTTT. The variable domain in full, completed from reference TRBV9 and TRBJ1-5, reads DSGVTQTPKHLITATGQRVTLRCSPRSGDLSVYWYQQSLDQGLQFLIQYYNGEERAKGNILERFSAQQFPDLHSELNLSSLELGDSALYFCASSATTVGQPQHFGDGTRLSIL.

This sequence joins TRBV19 and TRBJ2-5, with D possibly called TRBD1 or TRBD2 (5 bases each). Trimming stripped 9 bases from V and 9 bases from J, with 17 bases between. The length of the CDR3 is 12 residues. Germline V gene sequence: CDR1 LNHDA, CDR2 SQIVND (reference sequence). The CDR3 DNA reads TGTGCCAGCCGGGCAGGGAACGGGGCCCAGTACTTC. Protein: CASRAGNGAQYF. Supplemented by reference TRBV19 and TRBJ2-5, the full variable domain reads DGGITQSPKYLFRKEGQNVTLSCEQNLNHDAMYWYRQDPGQGLRLIYYSQIVNDFQKGDIAEGYSVSREKKESFPLTVTSAQKNPTAFYLCASRAGNGAQYFGPGTRLLVL.

The gene calls are TRBV19 and TRBJ2-3, with D unresolved. CDR1 and CDR2 (germline): LNHDA, SQIVND (reference sequence). V shed 3 bases and J shed 5 bases, with 12 bases lying between them. The CDR3 spans 14 residues. This CDR3 reads CASSIYNFVDTQYF. DNA of the CDR3: TGTGCCAGTAGTATCTATAACTTCGTAGATACGCAGTATTTT.

This clonotype has a handful of counts. This chain joins TRBV27 and TRBJ1-4; 8 nucleotides match TRBD1. V trimming: 5 bases; J trimming: 4 bases; junction bases outside the gene matches: 3. The CDR3 has 14 amino acids. CDR1 and CDR2 from the germline V gene are MNHEY and SMNVEV (reference sequence). The CDR3 loop is CASSGDRHNEKLFF. The CDR3 DNA follows: TGTGCCAGCAGTGGGGACAGGCATAATGAAAAACTGTTTTTT.

J is TRBJ2-5 and V is TRBV5-4; TRBD2 agrees at 8 bases. CDR1 and CDR2 from the germline V gene are SGHNT and YYREEE (reference sequence). The CDR3 contains 14 residues. V lost 2 bases to trimming and J lost 2 bases; unmatched junction nucleotides: 2. CDR3: CASSFAGGQETQYF. CDR3 DNA sequence: TGTGCCAGCAGCTTCGCGGGGGGTCAAGAGACCCAGTACTTC.